The 25 T cell receptor beta chains listed next were all sequenced from one sample in a study of blood T cell repertoires in COVID-19. The method was immunoSEQ multiplex PCR; TCRdb's version includes in-frame clones alone and lacks a portion of them. Of over 85,000 clones listed, about nine tenths are singletons. Sequencing was performed on peripheral blood. The receptors here all came from a woman of 80 years or more with acute or convalescent COVID-19.

CDR3 protein: CASSRGQYDDEQYF. The CDR3 DNA follows: TGTGCCAGCAGCCGAGGACAGTACGACGACGAGCAGTACTTC. This chain joins TRBV16 and TRBJ2-7, with D maybe TRBD1 (6 bases). CDR1 KGHSY and CDR2 FQNENV come from the germline V gene. The CDR3 runs 14 residues. Trimming removed 4 bases from V and 5 bases from J, with 15 bases in between.

This chain joins TRBV9 and TRBJ2-1; no clear D. V was trimmed by 4 bases and J by 8 bases, leaving 10 bases between them. This CDR3 is built from 12 residues. Germline CDR1 SGDLS, CDR2 YYNGEE. In nucleotides, the CDR3 is TGTGCCAGCAGCCCTCTCGAGGATGAGCAGTTCTTC. Translating gives CASSPLEDEQFF.

This clone was picked up one time. The chain carries TRBV10-3 and TRBJ2-3, with TRBD1 identical over 8 bases. Unmatched junction bases numbered 5, after V lost 4 bases and J lost 5 bases. The germline CDR1 and CDR2 sequences are ENHRY and SYGVKD. This CDR3 has 14 amino acids. CDR3 nucleotides: TGTGCCATCAGTGCCGGACAGGGCGGAGATACGCAGTATTTT. Amino acids: CAISAGQGGDTQYF.

This clone was observed a single time. The chain couples TRBV10-1 to TRBJ1-1; unclear D gene. Germline CDR1 and CDR2: WNHNN and SYGVQD (reference sequence). The CDR3 is 13 amino acids. The V end was cut by 0 bases, the J end by 5 bases, with 7 bases between. CDR3 protein: CASSESGATEAFF. The CDR3 DNA reads TGCGCCAGCAGTGAGTCGGGAGCTACTGAAGCTTTCTTT.

The chain employs TRBV5-1 and TRBJ1-2; maybe TRBD1 (6 bases). The CDR3 consists of 13 residues. Germline assignment: CDR1 SGHRS and CDR2 YFSETQ. Deletions cut 3 bases from V and 6 bases from J, with 12 bases between. As DNA, the CDR3 is TGCGCCAGCAGCTCCCAGGGGTTCGATGGCTACACCTTC. Its translation: CASSSQGFDGYTF.

The chain uses TRBV19 and TRBJ1-1; maybe TRBD1 (6 bases). CDR3 length equals 16 residues. Trimming took off 6 bases at V and 4 bases at J, with 21 bases between the two ends. Germline V gives CDR1 LNHDA, CDR2 SQIVND (reference sequence). The CDR3 here is CASRSRGGGGGTEAFF. CDR3 coding DNA: TGTGCCAGTAGATCGCGGGGGGGCGGGGGAGGCACTGAAGCTTTCTTT.

The chain carries TRBV5-4 and TRBJ2-7, with 11 bases fitting TRBD2. CDR1 is SGHNT, CDR2 YYREEE, per germline (reference sequence). The CDR3 sequence is 17 residues long. V was pared by 4 bases and J by 0 bases, with 9 bases of the junction left unmatched. CDR3 DNA: TGTGCCAGCAGCCCGGGACTAGCGGCGGCCAGCTCCTACGAGCAGTACTTC. It encodes CASSPGLAAASSYEQYF. The full variable domain, with the rest looked up from reference TRBV5-4 and TRBJ2-7, is ETGVTQSPTHLIKTRGQQVTLRCSSQSGHNTVSWYQQALGQGPQFIFQYYREEENGRGNFPPRFSGLQFPNYSSELNVNALELDDSALYLCASSPGLAAASSYEQYFGPGTRLTVT.

The chain combines TRBV29-1 with TRBJ1-1; 8 nucleotides match TRBD1. CDR1 SQVTM and CDR2 ANQGSEA come from the germline V gene. This CDR3 contains 13 residues. The V gene end was trimmed by 5 bases and the J gene end by 5 bases; junction bases not matched to a gene: 7. Here the CDR3 DNA reads TGCAGCGTTCAGACAGGGGTAAGAACTGAAGCTTTCTTT. Translating it yields CSVQTGVRTEAFF. The variable domain in full, completed from reference TRBV29-1 and TRBJ1-1, reads SAVISQKPSRDICQRGTSLTIQCQVDSQVTMMFWYRQQPGQSLTLIATANQGSEATYESGFVIDKFPISRPNLTFSTLTVSNMSPEDSSIYLCSVQTGVRTEAFFGQGTRLTVV.

V usage is TRBV18 and J usage is TRBJ2-1; D ambiguous. CDR1 is KGHSH and CDR2 is LQKENI in the germline V gene. This CDR3 is 15 amino acids long. Trimming stripped 3 bases from V and 7 bases from J, with 16 bases between. CDR3 amino acids: CASSPPVRVLNEQFF. The CDR3 DNA follows: TGTGCCAGCTCACCCCCCGTCCGGGTTCTGAATGAGCAGTTCTTC. The full variable domain, in which reference TRBV18 and TRBJ2-1 provide the parts outside the CDR3, is NAGVMQNPRHLVRRRGQEARLRCSPMKGHSHVYWYRQLPEEGLKFMVYLQKENIIDESGMPKERFSAEFPKEGPSILRIQQVVRGDSAAYFCASSPPVRVLNEQFFGPGTRLTVL.

CDR3 DNA sequence: TGTGCCAGCAGTTTTCGGGGATCCACCGGGGAGCTGTTTTTT. This gives the protein CASSFRGSTGELFF. The rearrangement links TRBV27 to TRBJ2-2; the D gene is possibly TRBD2 (5 bases). CDR1 MNHEY and CDR2 SMNVEV come from the germline V gene (reference sequence). The CDR3 is 14 amino acids. V was trimmed by 3 bases and J by 4 bases, leaving 9 bases between them.

The CDR3 spells CASSLRPRVDSPLHF. CDR3 nucleotides: TGTGCCAGCAGTTTAAGGCCGCGGGTGGATTCACCCCTCCACTTT. The chain is built from TRBV27 and TRBJ1-6; D unclear. The germline CDR1 and CDR2 sequences are MNHEY and SMNVEV (reference sequence). The V and J ends lost 2 bases and 8 bases respectively, with 13 bases between them. This CDR3 is 15 amino acids long.

This chain links TRBV5-5 with TRBJ1-1, with 7 nucleotides matching TRBD1. Germline V gene data show CDR1 as SGHKS and CDR2 as YYEKEE (reference sequence). V was clipped by 0 bases and J by 5 bases; unmatched bases: 13. The CDR3 spans 17 residues. CDR3 DNA sequence: TGTGCCAGCAGCTTGGGAGGGGGCTTCGGTCTAACAACTGAAGCTTTCTTT. Its protein product is CASSLGGGFGLTTEAFF.

The CDR3 protein is CASSLEGGSTDTQYF. The CDR3 DNA is TGTGCCAGCAGCTTAGAAGGCGGGAGTACAGATACGCAGTATTTT. The rearrangement uses TRBV7-8 and TRBJ2-3; 7 bases are a match to TRBD2. The CDR3 consists of 15 residues. J gave up 3 bases and V 1 base, and 4 bases lay outside the gene matches. Germline CDR1 reads SGHVS; CDR2 reads FQNEAQ.

This rearrangement joins TRBV9 to TRBJ1-1; D possibly corresponds to TRBD1 (5 bases). This CDR3 comprises 15 residues. The V end lost 6 bases, the J end lost 3 bases, and 18 bases lay between the germline ends. Germline loops: CDR1 SGDLS, CDR2 YYNGEE. Here the CDR3 DNA reads TGTGCCAGCACTTGGGGCGCTCATAGTGACACTGAAGCTTTCTTT. It specifies CASTWGAHSDTEAFF.

The chain uses TRBV2 and TRBJ2-3; TRBD1 aligns across 7 bases. V lost 4 bases to trimming and J lost 3 bases; unmatched junction nucleotides: 4. Looked up from germline, CDR1 is SNHLY and CDR2 is FYNNEI. This CDR3 spans 14 amino acids. CDR3 amino acids: CASSGGQWTDTQYF. In nucleotides, the CDR3 is TGTGCCAGCAGTGGGGGACAGTGGACAGATACGCAGTATTTT. Supplemented by reference TRBV2 and TRBJ2-3, the full variable domain reads EPEVTQTPSHQVTQMGQEVILRCVPISNHLYFYWYRQILGQKVEFLVSFYNNEISEKSEIFDDQFSVERPDGSNFTLKIRSTKLEDSAMYFCASSGGQWTDTQYFGPGTRLTVL.

The V gene is TRBV5-6, the J gene TRBJ2-3; 10 positions agree with TRBD2. Germline CDR1 reads SGHDT; CDR2 reads YYEEEE. With 0 bases clipped from V and 5 bases from J, the junction kept 3 bases outside the gene matches. The CDR3 has 15 amino acids. The DNA for the CDR3 is TGTGCCAGCAGCTTGGAGCGGGGGGGCAAAGATACGCAGTATTTT. Amino acids: CASSLERGGKDTQYF.

This chain uses TRBV19 with TRBJ2-1; 7 bases match TRBD1. CDR1 and CDR2 from the germline V gene are LNHDA and SQIVND (reference sequence). Trimming cost V 3 bases and J 1 base; bases outside gene matches: 6. CDR3 length: 16 amino acids. CDR3 residues: CASSIEGANSYNEQFF. CDR3 sequence (DNA): TGTGCCAGTAGTATCGAGGGGGCGAATTCCTACAATGAGCAGTTCTTC.

This clone was counted only a few times. The chain recombines TRBV4-3 with TRBJ1-5, with no clear D. CDR1 and CDR2 (germline): LGHNA, YSLEER. Trimming shortened V by 0 bases and J by 4 bases, and 4 bases separated the two germline ends. CDR3 length: 13 residues. The CDR3 nucleotides read TGCGCCAGCAGCCAAGATCTAAATCAGCCCCAGCATTTT. It encodes CASSQDLNQPQHF.

The chain is built from TRBV19 and TRBJ2-3, with 10 bases identical to TRBD2. The germline gives CDR1 LNHDA, CDR2 SQIVND (reference sequence). This CDR3 contains 16 residues. J was trimmed by 2 bases and V by 5 bases; bases with no gene match: 7. The CDR3 region is CASSPGLARLTDTQYF. The DNA of the CDR3 is TGTGCCAGTAGTCCGGGACTAGCGCGGCTCACAGATACGCAGTATTTT.

The chain carries TRBV19 and TRBJ2-7, with D possibly being TRBD1 (6 bases). CDR1 is LNHDA and CDR2 is SQIVND in the germline V gene (reference sequence). The V end was cut by 6 bases, the J end by 7 bases, with 10 bases between. The CDR3 is 11 amino acids. The CDR3 nucleotides read TGTGCCAGTAGGCAGGGGTGGGAGCAGTACTTC. Translation gives CASRQGWEQYF.

The rearrangement uses TRBV19 and TRBJ2-5; D is undetermined. The CDR3 length is 11 residues. From germline, CDR1 is LNHDA and CDR2 SQIVND (reference sequence). Trimming removed 4 bases at V and 3 bases at J, with 3 bases between. The CDR3 nucleotides read TGTGCCAGTAGTACTGAAGAGACCCAGTACTTC. Encoded protein: CASSTEETQYF.

The chain has TRBV5-1 and TRBJ1-2, with D possibly TRBD1 on 6 matching bases. Germline loops: CDR1 SGHRS, CDR2 YFSETQ. The CDR3 has 15 amino acids. V was shortened by 4 bases and J by 4 bases, with 17 bases between the two germline ends. In DNA, the CDR3 is TGCGCCAGCAGCCTGACCTGGGACAAATCCTATGGCTACACCTTC. Translation gives CASSLTWDKSYGYTF.

The table lists this clone with a few counts. The rearrangement links TRBV12-5 to TRBJ1-1; the match to TRBD1 covers 7 bases. This CDR3 contains 16 residues. V lost 2 bases to trimming and J lost 2 bases; unmatched junction nucleotides: 8. Germline lookup yields CDR1 LGHNT and CDR2 FRNRAP. As DNA, the CDR3 is TGTGCTAGTGGTTTGAGACAGGGCTCCCTAAACACTGAAGCTTTCTTT. Its translation: CASGLRQGSLNTEAFF.

The V gene is TRBV7-2, the J gene TRBJ2-5, with 8 bases matching TRBD2. The CDR3 sequence is 18 residues long. Germline V CDR1 and CDR2: SGHTA, FQGNSA. V lost 2 bases and J lost 4; bases outside the gene matches: 15. The CDR3 loop reads CASSLLGLAGAPAETQYF. CDR3 DNA: TGTGCCAGCAGCTTATTAGGGCTAGCGGGCGCCCCTGCAGAGACCCAGTACTTC.

The rearrangement joins TRBV7-6 to TRBJ2-3, with D possibly TRBD2 on 5 matching bases. The CDR3 runs 13 residues. The V gene lost 3 bases and the J gene lost 14 bases, with 18 bases spanning the gap. Germline CDR1 SGHVS, CDR2 FNYEAQ. CDR3 sequence: CASSLRAGENLYF. The CDR3 DNA reads TGTGCCAGCAGCTTGCGCGCGGGCGAAAACCTGTATTTT.